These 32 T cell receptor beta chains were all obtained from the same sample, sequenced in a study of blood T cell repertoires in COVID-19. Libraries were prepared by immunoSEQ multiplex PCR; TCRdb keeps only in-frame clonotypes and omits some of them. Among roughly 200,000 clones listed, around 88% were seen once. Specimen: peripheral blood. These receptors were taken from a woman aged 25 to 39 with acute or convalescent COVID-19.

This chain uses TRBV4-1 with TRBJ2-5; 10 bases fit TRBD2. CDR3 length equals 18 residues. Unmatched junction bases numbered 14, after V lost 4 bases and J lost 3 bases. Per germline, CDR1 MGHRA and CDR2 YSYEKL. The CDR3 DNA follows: TGCGCCAGCAGCCGACGAGAGACAGGGACTAGCGCGAAAGAGACCCAGTACTTC. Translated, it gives CASSRRETGTSAKETQYF.

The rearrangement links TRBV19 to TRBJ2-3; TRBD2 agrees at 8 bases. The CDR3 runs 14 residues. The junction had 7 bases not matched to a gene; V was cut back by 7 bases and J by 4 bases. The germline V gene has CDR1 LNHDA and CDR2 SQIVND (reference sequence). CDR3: CASKAGGSADTQYF. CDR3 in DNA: TGTGCCAGTAAGGCGGGAGGTAGTGCAGATACGCAGTATTTT. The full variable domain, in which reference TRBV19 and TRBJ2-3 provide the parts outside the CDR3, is DGGITQSPKYLFRKEGQNVTLSCEQNLNHDAMYWYRQDPGQGLRLIYYSQIVNDFQKGDIAEGYSVSREKKESFPLTVTSAQKNPTAFYLCASKAGGSADTQYFGPGTRLTVL.

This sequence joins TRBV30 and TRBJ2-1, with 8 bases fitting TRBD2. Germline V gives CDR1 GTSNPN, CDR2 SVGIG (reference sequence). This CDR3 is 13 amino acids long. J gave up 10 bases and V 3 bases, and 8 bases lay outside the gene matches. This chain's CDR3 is CAWSGSGNGEQFF. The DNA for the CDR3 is TGTGCCTGGAGCGGTAGCGGGAATGGGGAGCAGTTCTTC.

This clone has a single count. The CDR3 protein is CASSEARDRWDIQYF. CDR3 DNA sequence: TGTGCCAGCAGTGAAGCGCGGGACAGGTGGGACATTCAGTACTTC. The chain combines TRBV2 with TRBJ2-4; 8 nucleotides match TRBD1. CDR1 SNHLY and CDR2 FYNNEI come from the germline V gene. Germline trimming cut 0 bases from V and 8 bases from J; bases unmatched to any gene: 6. The CDR3 extends over 15 amino acids.

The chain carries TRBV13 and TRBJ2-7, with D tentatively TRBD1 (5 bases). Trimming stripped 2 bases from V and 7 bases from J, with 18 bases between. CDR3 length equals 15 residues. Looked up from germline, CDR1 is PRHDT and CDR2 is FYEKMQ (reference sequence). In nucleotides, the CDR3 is TGTGCCAGCAGCTTATGGGGCCAAGTGGCCTGGGAGCAGTACTTC. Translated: CASSLWGQVAWEQYF.

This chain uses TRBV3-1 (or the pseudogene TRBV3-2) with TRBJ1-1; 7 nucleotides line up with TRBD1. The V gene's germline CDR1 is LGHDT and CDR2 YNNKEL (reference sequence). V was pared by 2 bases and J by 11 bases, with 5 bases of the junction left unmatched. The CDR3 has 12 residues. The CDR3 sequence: CASSQRGQGAFF. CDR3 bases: TGTGCCAGCAGCCAAAGGGGGCAGGGTGCTTTCTTT.

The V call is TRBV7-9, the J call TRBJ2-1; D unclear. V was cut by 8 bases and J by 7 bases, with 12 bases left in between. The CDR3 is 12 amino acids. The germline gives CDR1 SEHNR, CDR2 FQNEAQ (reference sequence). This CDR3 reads CASVGRRNEQFF. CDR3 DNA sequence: TGTGCCAGCGTGGGTAGGCGGAATGAGCAGTTCTTC. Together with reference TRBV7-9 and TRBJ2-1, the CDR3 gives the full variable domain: DTGVSQNPRHKITKRGQNVTFRCDPISEHNRLYWYRQTLGQGPEFLTYFQNEAQLEKSRLLSDRFSAERPKGSFSTLEIQRTEQGDSAMYLCASVGRRNEQFFGPGTRLTVL.

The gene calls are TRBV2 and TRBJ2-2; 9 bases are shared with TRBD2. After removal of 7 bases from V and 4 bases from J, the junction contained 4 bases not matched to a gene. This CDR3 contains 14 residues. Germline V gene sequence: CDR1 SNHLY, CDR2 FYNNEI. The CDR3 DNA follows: TGTGCCAGCACCGGCGGGAGGGCCACCGGGGAGCTGTTTTTT. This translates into CASTGGRATGELFF.

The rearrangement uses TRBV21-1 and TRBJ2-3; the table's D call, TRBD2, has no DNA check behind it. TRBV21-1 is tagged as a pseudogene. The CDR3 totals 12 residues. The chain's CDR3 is CASSKISDTQYF. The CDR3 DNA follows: TGTGCCAGCAGCAAAATCTCAGATACGCAGTATTTT.

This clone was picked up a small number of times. The CDR3 nucleotides are TGTGCCAGCAGCTGGAGGGGAAACGGGGCCAACGTCCTGACTTTC. This translates into CASSWRGNGANVLTF. The chain couples TRBV5-4 to TRBJ2-6; the D gene is possibly TRBD2 (6 bases). CDR1 is SGHNT and CDR2 is YYREEE in the germline V gene (reference sequence). Trimming pared 3 bases from V and 4 bases from J, leaving 11 bases between. This CDR3 has 15 residues.

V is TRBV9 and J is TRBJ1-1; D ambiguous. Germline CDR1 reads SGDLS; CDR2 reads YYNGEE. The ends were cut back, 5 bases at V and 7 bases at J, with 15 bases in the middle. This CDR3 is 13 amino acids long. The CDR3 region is CASSPKLPNEAFF. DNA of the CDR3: TGTGCCAGCAGTCCTAAGCTTCCTAATGAAGCTTTCTTT.

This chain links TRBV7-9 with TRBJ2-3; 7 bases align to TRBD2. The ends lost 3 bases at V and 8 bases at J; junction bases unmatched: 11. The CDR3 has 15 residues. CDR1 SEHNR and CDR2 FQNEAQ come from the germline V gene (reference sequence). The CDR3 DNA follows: TGTGCCAGCAGCTTCGACGGGACTAAAGGGGCTACGCAGTATTTT. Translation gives CASSFDGTKGATQYF.

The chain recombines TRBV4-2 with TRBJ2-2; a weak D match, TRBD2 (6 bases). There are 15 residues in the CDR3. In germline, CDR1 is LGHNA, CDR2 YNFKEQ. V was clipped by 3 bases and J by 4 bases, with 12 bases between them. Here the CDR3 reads CASSHGPAGTGELFF. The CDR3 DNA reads TGTGCCAGCAGCCATGGGCCAGCGGGCACCGGGGAGCTGTTTTTT.

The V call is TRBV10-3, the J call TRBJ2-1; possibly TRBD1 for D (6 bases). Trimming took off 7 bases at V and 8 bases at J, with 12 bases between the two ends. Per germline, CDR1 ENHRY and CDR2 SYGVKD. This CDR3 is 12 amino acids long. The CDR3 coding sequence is TGTGCCATCAAGGCAGGGGCGGATGAGCAGTTCTTC. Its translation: CAIKAGADEQFF.

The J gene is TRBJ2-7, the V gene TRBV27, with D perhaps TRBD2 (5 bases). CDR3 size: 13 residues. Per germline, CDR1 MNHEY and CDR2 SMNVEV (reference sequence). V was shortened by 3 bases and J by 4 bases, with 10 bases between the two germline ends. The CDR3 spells CASSFSGGYEQYF. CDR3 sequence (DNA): TGTGCCAGCAGTTTTTCGGGCGGGTACGAGCAGTACTTC.

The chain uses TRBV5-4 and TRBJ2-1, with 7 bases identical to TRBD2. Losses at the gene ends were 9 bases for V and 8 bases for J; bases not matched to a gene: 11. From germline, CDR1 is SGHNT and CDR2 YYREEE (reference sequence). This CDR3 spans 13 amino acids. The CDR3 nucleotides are TGTGCCACACGAGCGGGAACTGAGGATGAGCAGTTCTTC. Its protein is CATRAGTEDEQFF.

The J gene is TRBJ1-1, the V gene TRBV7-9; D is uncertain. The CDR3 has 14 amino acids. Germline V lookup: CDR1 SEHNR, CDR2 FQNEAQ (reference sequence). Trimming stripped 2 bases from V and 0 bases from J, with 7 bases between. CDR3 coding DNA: TGTGCCAGCAGCTTACAGTCGATGAACACTGAAGCTTTCTTT. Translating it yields CASSLQSMNTEAFF.

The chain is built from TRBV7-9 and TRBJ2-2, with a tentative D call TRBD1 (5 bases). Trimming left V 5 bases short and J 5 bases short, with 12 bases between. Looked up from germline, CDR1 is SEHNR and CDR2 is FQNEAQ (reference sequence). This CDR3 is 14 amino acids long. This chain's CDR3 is CASSASAGTGELFF. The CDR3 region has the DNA TGTGCCAGCAGCGCTTCTGCAGGGACCGGGGAGCTGTTTTTT.

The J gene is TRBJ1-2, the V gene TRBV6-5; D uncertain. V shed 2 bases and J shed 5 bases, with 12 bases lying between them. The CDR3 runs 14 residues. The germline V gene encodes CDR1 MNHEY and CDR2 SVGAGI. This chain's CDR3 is CASSYGVPTYGYTF. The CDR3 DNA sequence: TGTGCCAGCAGTTACGGTGTCCCAACTTATGGCTACACCTTC.

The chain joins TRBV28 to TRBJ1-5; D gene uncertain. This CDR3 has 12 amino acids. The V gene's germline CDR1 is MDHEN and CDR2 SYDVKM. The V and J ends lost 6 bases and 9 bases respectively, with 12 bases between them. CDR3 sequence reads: CASSRSARPQHF. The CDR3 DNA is TGTGCCAGCAGCCGGAGCGCCCGGCCCCAGCATTTT.

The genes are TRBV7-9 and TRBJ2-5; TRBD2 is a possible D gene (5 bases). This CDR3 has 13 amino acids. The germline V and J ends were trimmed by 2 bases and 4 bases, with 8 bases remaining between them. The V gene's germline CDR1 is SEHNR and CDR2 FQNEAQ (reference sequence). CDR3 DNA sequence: TGTGCCAGCAGCTTACTGGGAGCAGAGACCCAGTACTTC. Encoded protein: CASSLLGAETQYF.

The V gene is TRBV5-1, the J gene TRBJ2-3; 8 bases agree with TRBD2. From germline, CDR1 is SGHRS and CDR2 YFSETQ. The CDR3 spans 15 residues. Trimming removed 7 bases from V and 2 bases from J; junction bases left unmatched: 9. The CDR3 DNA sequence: TGCGCCAGCGGGGCGACTAGCGCGGACACAGATACGCAGTATTTT. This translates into CASGATSADTDTQYF.

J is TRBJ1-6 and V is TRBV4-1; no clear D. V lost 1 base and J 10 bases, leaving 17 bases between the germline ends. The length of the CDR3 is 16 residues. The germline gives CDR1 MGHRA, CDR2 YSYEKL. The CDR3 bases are TGCGCCAGCAGCCAAGTATGGGTCAGCCTCGGGTCACCCCTCCACTTT. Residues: CASSQVWVSLGSPLHF.

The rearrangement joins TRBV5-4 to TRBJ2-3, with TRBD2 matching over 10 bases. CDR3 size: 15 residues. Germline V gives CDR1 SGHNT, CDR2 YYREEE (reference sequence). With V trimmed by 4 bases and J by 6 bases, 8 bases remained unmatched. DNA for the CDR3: TGTGCCAGCAGCAAGAAGCGGGAGGGCCAGGATACGCAGTATTTT. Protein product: CASSKKREGQDTQYF.

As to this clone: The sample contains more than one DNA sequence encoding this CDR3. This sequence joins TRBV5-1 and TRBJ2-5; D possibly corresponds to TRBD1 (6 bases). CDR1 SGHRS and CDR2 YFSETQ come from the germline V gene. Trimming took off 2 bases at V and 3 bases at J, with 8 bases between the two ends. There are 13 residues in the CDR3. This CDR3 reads CASSFSGEETQYF. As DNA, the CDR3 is TGCGCCAGCAGCTTCTCAGGGGAAGAGACCCAGTACTTC.

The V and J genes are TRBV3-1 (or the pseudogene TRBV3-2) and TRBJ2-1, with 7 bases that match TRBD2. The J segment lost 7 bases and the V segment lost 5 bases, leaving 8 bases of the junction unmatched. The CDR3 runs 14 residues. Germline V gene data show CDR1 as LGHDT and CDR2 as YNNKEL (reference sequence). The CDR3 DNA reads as TGTGCCAGCAGCTCGTTAGCGGGCCTGAATGAGCAGTTCTTC. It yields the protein CASSSLAGLNEQFF.

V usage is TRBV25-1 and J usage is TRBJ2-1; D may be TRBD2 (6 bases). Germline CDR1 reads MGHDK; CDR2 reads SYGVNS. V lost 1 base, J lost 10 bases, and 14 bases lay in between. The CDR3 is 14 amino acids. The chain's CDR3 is CASSESYGSREQFF. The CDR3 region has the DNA TGTGCCAGCAGTGAATCTTACGGGAGTCGGGAGCAGTTCTTC.

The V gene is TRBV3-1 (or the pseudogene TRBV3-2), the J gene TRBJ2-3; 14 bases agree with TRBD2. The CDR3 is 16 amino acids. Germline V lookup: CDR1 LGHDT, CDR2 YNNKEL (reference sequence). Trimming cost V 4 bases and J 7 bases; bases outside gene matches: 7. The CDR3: CASSPGTSGRAHTQYF. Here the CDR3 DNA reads TGTGCCAGCAGCCCGGGGACTAGCGGGAGAGCGCATACGCAGTATTTT.

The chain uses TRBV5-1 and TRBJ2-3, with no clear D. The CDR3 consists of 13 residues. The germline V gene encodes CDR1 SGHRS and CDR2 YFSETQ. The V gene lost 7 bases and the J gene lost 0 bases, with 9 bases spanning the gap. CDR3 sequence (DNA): TGCGCCAGCGGCTCCGGGAGCACAGATACGCAGTATTTT. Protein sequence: CASGSGSTDTQYF.

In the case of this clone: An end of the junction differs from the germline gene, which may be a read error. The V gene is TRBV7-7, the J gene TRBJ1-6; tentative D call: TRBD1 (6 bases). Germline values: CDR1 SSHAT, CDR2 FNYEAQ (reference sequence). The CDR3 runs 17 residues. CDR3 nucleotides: TGTGCTAGCAGCTTAGTACAGGGAAGAGAACCTAATTCACCCCTCCACTTT. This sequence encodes CASSLVQGREPNSPLHF.

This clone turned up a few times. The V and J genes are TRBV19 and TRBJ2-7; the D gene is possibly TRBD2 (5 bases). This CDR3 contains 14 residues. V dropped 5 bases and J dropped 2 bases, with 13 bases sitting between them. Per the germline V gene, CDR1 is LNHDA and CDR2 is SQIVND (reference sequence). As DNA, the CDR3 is TGTGCCAGTAGTTCGAATGACGGGGCCTACGAGCAGTACTTC. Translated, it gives CASSSNDGAYEQYF.

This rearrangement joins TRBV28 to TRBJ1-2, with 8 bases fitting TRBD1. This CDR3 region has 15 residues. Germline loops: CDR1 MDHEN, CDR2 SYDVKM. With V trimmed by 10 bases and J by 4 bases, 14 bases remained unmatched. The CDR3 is CAIPDSGTGVYGYTF. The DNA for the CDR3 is TGTGCCATCCCAGACTCCGGGACAGGAGTCTATGGCTACACCTTC.